This T cell receptor (beta chain) derives from a study of identical twins. TCRdb fed the 5' RACE reads into MiXCR, producing one record per CDR3 protein. Of around 1.7 million distinct CDR3 sequences in the sample, under 35% were seen once. Study results and caveats: Sequences that were beta out-of-frame showed weaker excess twin sharing.

This clonotype showed up just a few times. The antigen is undetermined. The length of the CDR3 is 11 residues. V lost 7 bases and J 9 bases, leaving 10 bases between the germline ends. From germline, CDR1 is SGHAT and CDR2 FQNNGV. The clonotype comes from a newborn girl in good health. The rearrangement uses TRBV11-2 and TRBJ2-1, with D perhaps TRBD1 (6 bases). The sequenced sample was cord blood. CDR3 residues: CASTSRGEQFF. Written as DNA, the CDR3 is TGTGCCAGCACCTCCAGGGGTGAGCAGTTCTTC.